The 18 T cell receptor beta chains below come from one sample, sequenced in a study of T-cell reconstitution after alpha-beta-depleted transplantation in children (dated by TCRdb to the mid-2010s). Libraries were constructed by PCR. TCRdb records Illumina HiSeq 2500 as the sequencer. TCR libraries were prepared with molecular barcoding, using unique molecular identifiers to normalize TCRbeta repertoire quantification. The public reads were reanalyzed by TCRdb: fastp trimming at Q25, MiXCR alignment, in-frame beta chains only. Identical CDR3 protein sequences are pooled into one entry, listed with their most common genes and DNA. Recorded for this sample are hundreds of thousands of distinct CDR3 sequences; around 13% of them occurred a single time. The ten largest clones add up to under 7% of the sample. The sample consisted of PBMCs from the stem cell graft donor, taken from the stem cell graft. These receptors were taken from a human donor who donated a stem cell graft to a child with combined immunodeficiency.

This clonotype was counted only a few times. The gene calls are TRBV12-3 or TRBV12-4 and TRBJ1-1; maybe TRBD1 (5 bases). The CDR3 length is 13 residues. Trimming removed 3 bases at V and 5 bases at J, with 10 bases between. Here the CDR3 DNA reads TGTGCCAGCAGTTTGGGGACTCAGACTGAAGCTTTCTTT. It is translated as CASSLGTQTEAFF.

This clonotype came up many times. This chain connects TRBV24-1 to TRBJ1-2; 10 positions agree with TRBD1. The germline gives CDR1 KGHDR, CDR2 SFDVKD. V lost 2 bases to trimming and J lost 0 bases; unmatched junction nucleotides: 2. The CDR3 has 16 residues. The CDR3 loop reads CATSDSGQGTNYGYTF. The CDR3 DNA is TGTGCCACCAGTGATTCGGGACAGGGGACTAACTATGGCTACACCTTC.

This clonotype turned up a few times. The chain is built from TRBV7-3 and TRBJ2-6; D unresolved. Trimming took 1 base from V and 4 from J, leaving 5 bases between them. Germline CDR1 is SGHTA and CDR2 is FQGTGA. There are 14 residues in the CDR3. This CDR3 reads CASSLMRGANVLTF. The CDR3 region has the DNA TGTGCCAGCAGCTTAATGCGGGGGGCCAACGTCCTGACTTTC.

V gene TRBV5-8 combines with J gene TRBJ1-5; D perhaps matches TRBD1 (6 bases). CDR1 and CDR2 (germline): SGHTS, YDEGEE. The CDR3 loop spans 15 amino acids. V was trimmed by 0 bases and J by 3 bases, leaving 10 bases between them. CDR3 loop: CASSLGRGVNQPQHF. The CDR3 nucleotides read TGTGCCAGCAGCTTGGGGAGGGGGGTCAATCAGCCCCAGCATTTT.

This clonotype was seen more than once but under ten times. The rearrangement joins TRBV28 to TRBJ1-2, with no clear D. This CDR3 comprises 14 residues. V was trimmed by 1 base and J by 6 bases, leaving 12 bases between them. From germline, CDR1 is MDHEN and CDR2 SYDVKM. DNA for the CDR3: TGTGCCAGCAGTTTATCACCGATACGGGATGGCTACACCTTC. Encoded protein: CASSLSPIRDGYTF.

The chain joins TRBV7-2 to TRBJ2-5, with D unresolved. The V gene lost 5 bases and the J gene lost 5 bases, with 12 bases spanning the gap. The CDR3 runs 13 residues. In germline, CDR1 is SGHTA, CDR2 FQGNSA. CDR3 sequence reads: CASSPRPRETQYF. CDR3 DNA: TGTGCCAGCAGCCCCCGGCCCCGGGAGACCCAGTACTTC.

The chain recombines TRBV20-1 with TRBJ2-7; TRBD2 matches at 7 bases. V lost 0 bases and J lost 5; bases outside the gene matches: 10. Germline CDR1 reads DFQATT; CDR2 reads SNEGSKA (reference sequence). The CDR3 spans 15 residues. This CDR3 reads CSARDGAGVFNEQYF. The CDR3 nucleotides read TGCAGTGCTAGAGATGGCGCGGGGGTATTTAACGAGCAGTACTTC.

This clonotype was counted only a few times. The chain carries TRBV11-1 and TRBJ2-7, with 7 positions matching TRBD1. After removal of 1 base from V and 2 bases from J, the junction contained 2 bases not matched to a gene. The germline V gene has CDR1 SGHAT and CDR2 FQDESV (reference sequence). This CDR3 has 14 residues. The CDR3 DNA sequence: TGTGCCAGCAGCTTAGACCAGGGGGCCTACGAGCAGTACTTC. This translates into CASSLDQGAYEQYF.

This clonotype was recorded only once. V is TRBV20-1 and J is TRBJ1-2; 8 positions agree with TRBD1. J gave up 6 bases and V 0 bases, and 0 bases lay outside the gene matches. The CDR3 sequence is 12 residues long. CDR1 is DFQATT, CDR2 SNEGSKA, per germline (reference sequence). CDR3 in DNA: TGCAGTGCTAGAGAGACAGGGGATGGCTACACCTTC. Translated: CSARETGDGYTF.

The chain has TRBV30 and TRBJ2-7; 9 bases agree with TRBD1. Germline V gives CDR1 GTSNPN, CDR2 SVGIG (reference sequence). The CDR3 contains 15 residues. V trimming: 4 bases; J trimming: 5 bases; junction bases outside the gene matches: 12. The CDR3 coding sequence is TGTGCCTGGACCCTATGGGGACAGGGAACTGACGAGCAGTACTTC. This translates into CAWTLWGQGTDEQYF.

This clonotype turned up a few times. The chain has TRBV2 and TRBJ2-5; D is perhaps TRBD1 (6 bases). The V gene lost 6 bases and the J gene lost 5 bases, with 22 bases spanning the gap. CDR3 size: 16 residues. The germline V gene has CDR1 SNHLY and CDR2 FYNNEI. In nucleotides, the CDR3 is TGTGCCAGCAGAGCTAGACAGGTTTGGTCCAGGGAGACCCAGTACTTC. Its translation is CASRARQVWSRETQYF.

This clonotype was counted between two and nine times. This chain joins TRBV11-1 and TRBJ2-1; D is possibly TRBD1 or TRBD2 (8 bases each). Trimming took off 3 bases at V and 8 bases at J, with 32 bases between the two ends. This CDR3 has 20 residues. Germline-derived CDR1 and CDR2 are SGHAT and FQDESV (reference sequence). The DNA for the CDR3 is TGTGCCAGCAGCTTGTCAGGGGGCGACGGGAGGGGACGGTATCTCGATGAGCAGTTCTTC. It encodes CASSLSGGDGRGRYLDEQFF.

This clonotype occurred a few times. V usage is TRBV20-1 and J usage is TRBJ2-3; TRBD2 matches at 8 bases. After removal of 3 bases from V and 5 bases from J, the junction contained 16 bases not matched to a gene. From germline, CDR1 is DFQATT and CDR2 SNEGSKA (reference sequence). The CDR3 totals 17 residues. The CDR3 bases are TGCAGTGCTAGTAAGGCTAGCGGGCTCTGGGGGTTAGATACGCAGTATTTT. It translates to CSASKASGLWGLDTQYF.

This clonotype has a handful of counts. The V gene is TRBV7-2, the J gene TRBJ1-2; weak D call: TRBD1 (6 bases). The germline V gene encodes CDR1 SGHTA and CDR2 FQGNSA. The V end was cut by 4 bases, the J end by 3 bases, with 18 bases between. This CDR3 is 16 amino acids long. The CDR3 reads CASSSNRGGLDYGYTF. Here the CDR3 DNA reads TGTGCCAGCAGCTCCAACCGTGGGGGGCTCGACTATGGCTACACCTTC.

This clonotype was seen only a few times. The J gene is TRBJ2-7, the V gene TRBV5-6; no reliable D call. V lost 4 bases, J lost 1 base, and 12 bases lay in between. Germline CDR1 SGHDT, CDR2 YYEEEE. The CDR3 spans 14 residues. The CDR3 nucleotides are TGTGCCAGCAGCCTGCCGGGCTGGTCCTACGAGCAGTACTTC. This gives the protein CASSLPGWSYEQYF.

This clonotype was counted a few times. The chain recombines TRBV20-1 with TRBJ2-7; D uncertain. Trimming left V 0 bases short and J 5 bases short, with 2 bases between. This CDR3 has 10 residues. The germline CDR1 and CDR2 sequences are DFQATT and SNEGSKA (reference sequence). CDR3 loop: CSARDDEQYF. The CDR3 region has the DNA TGCAGTGCTAGAGATGACGAGCAGTACTTC.

This clonotype has just a few counts. The rearrangement joins TRBV10-2 to TRBJ2-7; D gene unclear. There are 15 residues in the CDR3. Germline V gene lookup returns CDR1 WSHSY and CDR2 SAAADI. Trimming shortened V by 6 bases and J by 7 bases, and 22 bases separated the two germline ends. The CDR3 coding sequence is TGCGCCAGCAGCCCCTACGGGCCCTTATTGGGAGAGCAGTACTTC. Encoded protein: CASSPYGPLLGEQYF.

The J gene is TRBJ2-1, the V gene TRBV20-1, with 10 bases matching TRBD1. V shed 1 base and J 0 bases; nucleotides not matched to a gene: 12. The CDR3 spans 19 residues. Germline V gene lookup returns CDR1 DFQATT and CDR2 SNEGSKA (reference sequence). The CDR3 DNA is TGCAGTGCTAGAGCACCGGGACAGGGGAAATATAGCTCCTACAATGAGCAGTTCTTC. Amino acids: CSARAPGQGKYSSYNEQFF.